A single sample gave rise to the 19 T cell receptor beta chains below, sequenced in a study of OX40 agonist ivuxolimab in advanced cancers. The table came from immunoSEQ multiplex PCR; TCRdb's copy has only in-frame clones and leaves some out. The sample lists more than 50,000 clones; around 90% were seen once. This specimen was CD4+ or CD8+ T cells sorted from blood, taken in a trial of the OX40 agonist ivuxolimab. All receptors come from an adult with an advanced solid tumor such as melanoma, head and neck, liver or kidney cancer.

V usage is TRBV5-1 and J usage is TRBJ2-5, with TRBD1 matching 7 bases. The junction had 8 bases not matched to a gene; V was cut back by 4 bases and J by 2 bases. This CDR3 has 15 amino acids. The germline V gene has CDR1 SGHRS and CDR2 YFSETQ. The CDR3 is CASSPLGTVQETQYF. CDR3 bases: TGCGCCAGCAGCCCTCTAGGGACAGTTCAAGAGACCCAGTACTTC.

This chain joins TRBV4-2 and TRBJ1-5; D might be TRBD1 (6 bases). Germline CDR1 is LGHNA and CDR2 is YNFKEQ. This CDR3 comprises 16 residues. The V end was cut by 3 bases, the J end by 4 bases, with 16 bases between. The CDR3 nucleotides are TGTGCCAGCAGCCAGCAGACACGACAGGATAATCAGCCCCAGCATTTT. Translating it yields CASSQQTRQDNQPQHF.

The chain links TRBV5-4 to TRBJ1-3; no firm D call. This CDR3 has 13 residues. V lost 4 bases to trimming and J lost 0 bases, with 5 bases between them. Germline loops: CDR1 SGHNT, CDR2 YYREEE (reference sequence). CDR3 nucleotides: TGTGCCAGCAGCCAAACCTCTGGAAACACCATATATTTT. It specifies CASSQTSGNTIYF.

A few counts support this clone. J is TRBJ1-2 and V is TRBV11-2; D is undetermined. The CDR3 is 13 amino acids. Trimming stripped 5 bases from V and 4 bases from J, with 11 bases between. Germline CDR1 reads SGHAT; CDR2 reads FQNNGV. This CDR3 is CASSPEQFYGYTF. The CDR3 DNA sequence: TGTGCCAGCAGCCCCGAGCAGTTCTATGGCTACACCTTC.

The chain links TRBV14 to TRBJ2-7; D unresolved. The CDR3 is 15 residues long. Trimming pared 0 bases from V and 0 bases from J, leaving 9 bases between. Germline loops: CDR1 SGHDN, CDR2 FVKESK. The CDR3 region has the DNA TGTGCCAGCAGCCAAGATCGTAGTCGCTCCTACGAGCAGTACTTC. Amino acids: CASSQDRSRSYEQYF.

The rearrangement links TRBV19 to TRBJ1-2; D perhaps matches TRBD1 (5 bases). Per the germline V gene, CDR1 is LNHDA and CDR2 is SQIVND (reference sequence). The CDR3 is 14 residues long. V was trimmed by 5 bases and J by 12 bases, leaving 22 bases between them. CDR3 DNA sequence: TGTGCCAGTAGTGTGACAGAACAAACTATGGGGGACACCTTC. It encodes CASSVTEQTMGDTF.

This chain joins TRBV7-8 and TRBJ1-3, with a weak D call TRBD1 (5 bases). Between the trimmed V and J ends, which lost 6 bases and 2 bases, there was a span of 14 bases. The CDR3 is made up of 15 amino acids. Germline V gene sequence: CDR1 SGHVS, CDR2 FQNEAQ. CDR3 loop: CASRPFGGTGNTIYF. The CDR3 coding sequence is TGTGCCAGCAGACCTTTTGGGGGTACTGGAAACACCATATATTTT.

The rearrangement uses TRBV7-2 and TRBJ2-3; a weak D match, TRBD1 (6 bases). CDR1 and CDR2 from the germline V gene are SGHTA and FQGNSA. The CDR3 is 14 amino acids. V lost 6 bases and J lost 0, with 10 bases in between. The CDR3 DNA follows: TGTGCCAGCAGACGGACAGTAAGCACAGATACGCAGTATTTT. Translated: CASRRTVSTDTQYF.

In its sample, this clone was seen once. V is TRBV30 and J is TRBJ2-1; D remains unclear. The CDR3 loop spans 13 amino acids. Germline assignment: CDR1 GTSNPN and CDR2 SVGIG (reference sequence). V shed 0 bases and J shed 7 bases, with 10 bases lying between them. In nucleotides, the CDR3 is TGTGCCTGGAGTGTACAAGAGTTGAATGAGCAGTTCTTC. Protein: CAWSVQELNEQFF.

The V gene is TRBV13, the J gene TRBJ2-3; 10 nucleotides align to TRBD2. This CDR3 has 18 residues. V dropped 5 bases and J dropped 1; count of bases not matched to a gene: 12. Per the germline V gene, CDR1 is PRHDT and CDR2 is FYEKMQ (reference sequence). This chain's CDR3 is CASSIRASGSWGTDTQYF. In DNA, the CDR3 is TGTGCCAGCAGCATTAGGGCTAGCGGGAGTTGGGGCACAGATACGCAGTATTTT. Together with reference TRBV13 and TRBJ2-3, the CDR3 gives the full variable domain: AAGVIQSPRHLIKEKRETATLKCYPIPRHDTVYWYQQGPGQDPQFLISFYEKMQSDKGSIPDRFSAQQFSDYHSELNMSSLELGDSALYFCASSIRASGSWGTDTQYFGPGTRLTVL.

This chain joins TRBV28 and TRBJ1-1; the match to TRBD1 covers 7 bases. Germline-derived CDR1 and CDR2 are MDHEN and SYDVKM. The CDR3 is 15 residues long. Losses at the gene ends were 5 bases for V and 0 bases for J; bases not matched to a gene: 6. CDR3 loop: CASSRGGGVNTEAFF. The DNA for the CDR3 is TGTGCCAGCAGTAGAGGGGGCGGAGTGAACACTGAAGCTTTCTTT.

The table lists this clone with a few counts. The chain links TRBV11-3 to TRBJ2-3, with 9 bases identical to TRBD2. V trimming: 5 bases; J trimming: 6 bases; junction bases outside the gene matches: 9. Per the germline V gene, CDR1 is SGHNT and CDR2 is YENEEA. The CDR3 loop spans 15 amino acids. This chain's CDR3 is CASSRGGEGGDTQYF. The CDR3, as DNA: TGTGCCAGCAGCCGCGGGGGGGAGGGTGGCGATACGCAGTATTTT.

The V and J genes are TRBV30 and TRBJ2-3; no clear D. Germline values: CDR1 GTSNPN, CDR2 SVGIG (reference sequence). Trimming shortened V by 6 bases and J by 3 bases, and 10 bases separated the two germline ends. This CDR3 region has 12 residues. CDR3 region: CACTDPTDTQYF. CDR3 in DNA: TGTGCCTGCACGGACCCAACAGATACGCAGTATTTT.

This rearrangement joins TRBV7-3 to TRBJ2-7; TRBD1 matches at 7 bases. The V gene's germline CDR1 is SGHTA and CDR2 FQGTGA. The CDR3 is 14 amino acids. The junction had 11 bases not matched to a gene; V was cut back by 5 bases and J by 7 bases. CDR3 amino acids: CASSTNQGVREQYF. The CDR3 bases are TGTGCCAGCAGCACCAATCAGGGGGTCAGAGAGCAGTACTTC.

The chain links TRBV5-1 to TRBJ1-2; 10 bases map to TRBD1. The ends lost 4 bases at V and 6 bases at J; junction bases unmatched: 12. Germline V CDR1 and CDR2: SGHRS, YFSETQ. The CDR3 sequence is 16 residues long. Here the CDR3 reads CASSQGRGDRGDGYTF. The DNA of the CDR3 is TGCGCCAGCAGCCAAGGGCGAGGGGACAGGGGTGATGGCTACACCTTC.

This clone was recorded once. The chain recombines TRBV2 with TRBJ2-3; D tentatively reads TRBD1 or TRBD2 (7 bases each). The V gene's germline CDR1 is SNHLY and CDR2 FYNNEI. The V end was cut by 2 bases, the J end by 5 bases, with 14 bases between. The CDR3 length is 15 residues. The CDR3 spells CASSERPRGGDTQYF. The CDR3 coding sequence is TGTGCCAGCAGTGAAAGGCCCAGGGGGGGAGATACGCAGTATTTT.

The CDR3 loop reads CATAGTGSVGQYF. CDR3 nucleotide sequence: TGTGCCACCGCCGGGACAGGGTCGGTTGGGCAGTACTTC. The chain has TRBV18 and TRBJ2-7; 9 nucleotides agree with TRBD1. The CDR3 length is 13 residues. CDR1 and CDR2 (germline): KGHSH, LQKENI. The junction had 13 bases not matched to a gene; V was cut back by 10 bases and J by 9 bases.

This clone was seen just once. The J gene is TRBJ2-7, the V gene TRBV7-8; 7 nucleotides agree with TRBD1. CDR3 length: 15 amino acids. V gave up 2 bases and J gave up 5 bases; unmatched junction bases: 9. Germline-derived CDR1 and CDR2 are SGHVS and FQNEAQ. The CDR3 reads CASSLPRDRPHEQYF. The CDR3 DNA sequence: TGTGCCAGCAGCTTACCTAGGGACAGACCCCACGAGCAGTACTTC.

The chain recombines TRBV7-8 with TRBJ2-7; D may be TRBD1 or TRBD2 (5 bases each). Trimming took off 2 bases at V and 2 bases at J, with 25 bases between the two ends. The CDR3 extends over 19 amino acids. Germline CDR1 SGHVS, CDR2 FQNEAQ. CDR3 loop: CASSLLSEGAGKGTYEQYF. The CDR3 nucleotides are TGTGCCAGCAGCTTATTAAGTGAGGGAGCCGGCAAGGGGACCTACGAGCAGTACTTC.